These 10 T cell receptor beta chains were sequenced from one sample in a study of OX40 agonist ivuxolimab in advanced cancers. The protocol was immunoSEQ multiplex PCR, while the TCRdb copy is restricted to in-frame clones and leaves out a portion. The sample lists tens of thousands of clones, under 90% occurring once. Here the sequenced sample was CD4+ or CD8+ T cells sorted from blood, taken in a trial of the OX40 agonist ivuxolimab. The receptors here all came from an adult with an advanced solid tumor such as melanoma, head and neck, liver or kidney cancer.

The chain couples TRBV5-1 to TRBJ1-1; TRBD1 might be the D (6 bases). Per the germline V gene, CDR1 is SGHRS and CDR2 is YFSETQ. The ends were cut back, 4 bases at V and 1 base at J, with 14 bases in the middle. CDR3 length equals 15 residues. The CDR3 loop is CASSGTGTPNTEAFF. CDR3 nucleotide sequence: TGCGCCAGCAGCGGAACCGGGACACCGAACACTGAAGCTTTCTTT.

The chain carries TRBV5-1 and TRBJ1-1; tentatively, D is TRBD1 (5 bases). The ends were cut back, 4 bases at V and 5 bases at J, with 18 bases in the middle. The V gene's germline CDR1 is SGHRS and CDR2 YFSETQ. This CDR3 is 15 amino acids long. The CDR3 DNA sequence: TGCGCCAGCAGCCAGGGACGAGGGGCCCTAACTGAAGCTTTCTTT. It specifies CASSQGRGALTEAFF.

The V and J genes are TRBV18 and TRBJ1-5; 8 positions match TRBD1. CDR1 is KGHSH, CDR2 LQKENI, per germline. V was pared by 4 bases and J by 6 bases, with 8 bases of the junction left unmatched. The CDR3 spans 15 residues. The CDR3 here is CASSLGQEVTQPQHF. The CDR3 bases are TGTGCCAGCTCACTGGGACAGGAGGTCACTCAGCCCCAGCATTTT.

This CDR3 is CASSLGQGAPYTF. The DNA for the CDR3 is TGTGCCAGCAGCTTGGGACAGGGGGCCCCCTACACCTTC. The J gene is TRBJ1-2, the V gene TRBV7-2; 12 bases are a match to TRBD1. Unmatched junction bases numbered 3, after V lost 3 bases and J lost 10 bases. The germline CDR1 and CDR2 sequences are SGHTA and FQGNSA. The CDR3 extends over 13 amino acids.

The chain carries TRBV18 and TRBJ2-3; D remains unclear. CDR3 length: 12 residues. In germline, CDR1 is KGHSH, CDR2 LQKENI. V lost 4 bases and J 2 bases, leaving 4 bases between the germline ends. This CDR3 is CASSLNTDTQYF. In DNA, the CDR3 is TGTGCCAGCTCACTGAACACAGATACGCAGTATTTT. Together with reference TRBV18 and TRBJ2-3, the CDR3 gives the full variable domain: NAGVMQNPRHLVRRRGQEARLRCSPMKGHSHVYWYRQLPEEGLKFMVYLQKENIIDESGMPKERFSAEFPKEGPSILRIQQVVRGDSAAYFCASSLNTDTQYFGPGTRLTVL.

The chain joins TRBV7-6 to TRBJ2-2; 8 nucleotides line up with TRBD1. This CDR3 has 11 amino acids. From germline, CDR1 is SGHVS and CDR2 FNYEAQ. The V and J ends lost 10 bases and 7 bases, in that order; junction bases with no gene match: 2. CDR3 loop: CAITGGGELFF. DNA of the CDR3: TGTGCCATAACAGGGGGCGGGGAGCTGTTTTTT. Full variable domain (outside the CDR3, taken from reference TRBV7-6 and TRBJ2-2): GAGVSQSPRYKVTKRGQDVALRCDPISGHVSLYWYRQALGQGPEFLTYFNYEAQQDKSGLPNDRFSAERPEGSISTLTIQRTEQRDSAMYRCAITGGGELFFGEGSRLTVL.

The CDR3 region has the DNA TGTGCCAGCAGCCTCCTCGGGGGGAACACTGAAGCTTTCTTT. This gives the protein CASSLLGGNTEAFF. The gene calls are TRBV11-2 and TRBJ1-1, with a tentative D call TRBD1 (5 bases). This CDR3 is 14 amino acids long. V was shortened by 5 bases and J by 1 base, with 11 bases between the two germline ends. Germline lookup yields CDR1 SGHAT and CDR2 FQNNGV.

V gene TRBV9 combines with J gene TRBJ1-4; D call uncertain. The CDR3 has 13 residues. V gave up 4 bases and J gave up 8 bases, with 12 bases separating them. Per germline, CDR1 SGDLS and CDR2 YYNGEE. CDR3 sequence (DNA): TGTGCCAGCAGCCGGGGAAGAGGGGAAAAACTGTTTTTT. Translating gives CASSRGRGEKLFF.

This chain's CDR3 is CASSTTVLTDTQYF. For the CDR3, the DNA is TGTGCCAGTAGTACAACCGTACTCACAGATACGCAGTATTTT. V usage is TRBV19 and J usage is TRBJ2-3; no reliable D call. Germline lookup yields CDR1 LNHDA and CDR2 SQIVND (reference sequence). V lost 4 bases and J 2 bases, leaving 10 bases between the germline ends. The CDR3 is made up of 14 amino acids.

This rearrangement joins TRBV4-1 to TRBJ1-1; D not certain. Germline values: CDR1 MGHRA, CDR2 YSYEKL. This CDR3 has 15 residues. V was pared by 5 bases and J by 1 base, with 14 bases between. The CDR3 DNA reads TGCGCCAGCAGCTTGGGCCCCCTGCGGAACACTGAAGCTTTCTTT. It yields the protein CASSLGPLRNTEAFF.